This TCR beta chain was recorded in a study of post-analysis software for immune sequencing data. General study points: Significantly decreased normalized Chao1 diversity was recorded for multiple sclerosis patients relative to controls. TRBV5-6, TRBV5-1 and TRBV20-1 were among a few TRBV segments more frequent in patients than controls. F measure clustering grouped samples strongly by preparation batch.

The TCR beta cDNA libraries carried unique molecular identifiers. T cells numbering 1 to 10 million yielded 450,000 to 600,000 cDNA molecules. MiXCR, applied by TCRdb to the PCR reads, yields one record per CDR3 protein. The top ten clones hold around 5.9% of a sample with roughly 570,000 distinct CDR3 sequences, less than 40% of them seen once. Of note for this clonotype: Its antigen remains unknown. Germline is not matched at one junction end, which may reflect a read error.

The CDR3 extends over 17 amino acids. CDR1 SGHTA and CDR2 FQGNSA come from the germline V gene. The V call is TRBV7-2, the J call TRBJ2-1, with 13 bases aligning to TRBD2. The sample taken for sequencing was blood. This sequence was found in a girl aged 2-17 years with multiple sclerosis. The chain's CDR3 is CVSSFAGTSGVNNEQFF. The CDR3 bases are TGTGTCAGCAGCTTCGCCGGGACTAGCGGGGTAAACAATGAGCAGTTCTTC.